Below, 2 T cell receptor beta chains from the same sample are listed, as sequenced in a study of CD8 T cells in ankylosing spondylitis. In TCRdb, the 5' RACE reads were re-called with MiXCR into one record per CDR3 protein. The data hold some 140,000 distinct CDR3 sequences, with 17% observed a single time. Study-wide findings and caveats: Eight or nine highly homologous variants formed a TCR beta motif that appeared characteristic of ankylosing spondylitis blood.

These TCRs' antigens remain unknown. Sequences were obtained from blood, either unsorted or a sorted T cell fraction (not recorded which). The receptors derive from a male donor with ankylosing spondylitis.

The gene calls are TRBV29-1 and TRBJ2-6; D possibly corresponds to TRBD1 (7 bases). This CDR3 spans 15 amino acids. V lost 6 bases, J lost 0 bases, and 12 bases lay in between. Germline CDR1 and CDR2: SQVTM and ANQGSEA. The CDR3 coding sequence is TGCAGCGTGGCGGGACAGCCCTCTGGGGCCAACGTCCTGACTTTC. The encoded protein is CSVAGQPSGANVLTF.

This clonotype showed up just a few times. The gene calls are TRBV2 and TRBJ2-7; D assignment may be TRBD1 or TRBD2 (5 bases each). The V gene's germline CDR1 is SNHLY and CDR2 FYNNEI. Trimming pared 6 bases from V and 3 bases from J, leaving 15 bases between. The CDR3 has 14 residues. The CDR3 spells CASRSRQGRYEQYF. In nucleotides, the CDR3 is TGTGCCAGCAGGTCCCGGCAGGGACGCTACGAGCAGTACTTC.